The 10 T cell receptor beta chains in this list originate from one sample, sequenced in a study of a mutant IDH1 vaccine in newly diagnosed glioma. Indicated time point: week 23, last vaccination. Doses comprised 300 ug of mutant IDH1 20-mer peptide each, plus topical imiquimod. What these receptors recognize is not known. Method: immunoSEQ multiplex PCR; TCRdb's copy keeps in-frame clones and lacks some. The data contain under 50,000 clones, around 93% of them singletons. The sequencing used PBMCs, collected from a glioma patient whose treatment included an IDH1 peptide vaccine. These receptors were obtained from a man aged 45-65 years with glioma.

This clone was counted once. The chain recombines TRBV29-1 with TRBJ2-2; TRBD2 might be the D (7 bases). The ends were cut back, 8 bases at V and 6 bases at J, with 22 bases in the middle. CDR3 size: 15 residues. The germline CDR1 and CDR2 sequences are SQVTM and ANQGSEA. The CDR3 reads CSSRGGYEGAGELFF. CDR3 DNA: TGCAGCTCAAGGGGGGGTTATGAGGGGGCCGGGGAGCTGTTTTTT.

The chain uses TRBV10-3 and TRBJ2-3; tentatively, D is TRBD1 or TRBD2 (5 bases each). This CDR3 comprises 15 residues. The V end lost 3 bases, the J end lost 2 bases, and 12 bases lay between the germline ends. Germline V gene sequence: CDR1 ENHRY, CDR2 SYGVKD. The CDR3 DNA is TGTGCCATCAGTGATACGGGGACCTACACAGATACGCAGTATTTT. Translation: CAISDTGTYTDTQYF.

The chain is built from TRBV5-1 and TRBJ2-3, with D possibly TRBD2 on 5 matching bases. The length of the CDR3 is 13 residues. The V and J ends lost 2 bases and 3 bases respectively, with 7 bases between them. The germline CDR1 and CDR2 sequences are SGHRS and YFSETQ. DNA of the CDR3: TGCGCCAGCAGCTTTCGGGGAACAGATACGCAGTATTTT. Protein sequence: CASSFRGTDTQYF.

This chain uses TRBV27 with TRBJ2-1; D possibly matches TRBD1 or TRBD2 (5 bases each). The V gene's germline CDR1 is MNHEY and CDR2 SMNVEV (reference sequence). The CDR3 has 12 amino acids. Between the trimmed V and J ends, which lost 2 bases and 13 bases, there was a span of 12 bases. The CDR3 region has the DNA TGTGCCAGCAGTTTAACCCGGGACCTACAGTTCTTC. Translating it yields CASSLTRDLQFF.

V is TRBV29-1 and J is TRBJ2-7; D possibly corresponds to TRBD1 (6 bases). Germline-derived CDR1 and CDR2 are SQVTM and ANQGSEA. The CDR3 covers 11 residues. The germline V and J ends were trimmed by 6 bases and 5 bases, with 11 bases remaining between them. CDR3 bases: TGCAGCGTCCGGGACACCCACGAGCAGTACTTC. Its translation: CSVRDTHEQYF.

The V gene is TRBV9, the J gene TRBJ2-2; D may be TRBD2 (7 bases). The V gene lost 1 base and the J gene lost 5 bases, with 15 bases spanning the gap. This CDR3 contains 16 residues. The germline V gene encodes CDR1 SGDLS and CDR2 YYNGEE. As DNA, the CDR3 is TGTGCCAGCAGCGTAACGGGGGGCGGATGGACCGGGGAGCTGTTTTTT. It yields the protein CASSVTGGGWTGELFF.

V gene TRBV7-3 combines with J gene TRBJ2-1, with a possible D match to TRBD2 (5 bases). The CDR3 runs to 13 residues. Deletions cut 5 bases from V and 8 bases from J, with 13 bases between. Germline CDR1 reads SGHTA; CDR2 reads FQGTGA. CDR3 in amino acids: CASSLGGLDEQFF. In DNA, the CDR3 is TGTGCCAGCAGCCTCGGAGGCCTCGATGAGCAGTTCTTC.

This clone was picked up one time. The chain couples TRBV29-1 to TRBJ2-1, with TRBD1 as a possible D gene (5 bases). Per germline, CDR1 SQVTM and CDR2 ANQGSEA. V was shortened by 6 bases and J by 8 bases, with 5 bases between the two germline ends. This CDR3 region has 9 residues. The CDR3 loop reads CSVGHEQFF. Written as DNA, the CDR3 is TGCAGCGTGGGGCATGAGCAGTTCTTC.

The chain couples TRBV4-2 to TRBJ2-5; 7 positions agree with TRBD1. Germline V CDR1 and CDR2: LGHNA, YNFKEQ. Losses at the gene ends were 0 bases for V and 3 bases for J; bases not matched to a gene: 4. The CDR3 runs to 15 residues. The CDR3 region has the DNA TGTGCCAGCAGCCAAGATAGCGACAGGGAAGAGACCCAGTACTTC. Translating it yields CASSQDSDREETQYF.

The chain recombines TRBV5-6 with TRBJ2-1, with D maybe TRBD1 (6 bases). The CDR3 totals 15 residues. V was cut by 1 base and J by 0 bases, with 8 bases left in between. Germline loops: CDR1 SGHDT, CDR2 YYEEEE. The CDR3 DNA reads as TGTGCCAGCAGCTTGCTAGGGGGCTCCTACAATGAGCAGTTCTTC. Encoded protein: CASSLLGGSYNEQFF.